A selection of T cell receptor beta chains follows, all from one sample in a study of blood T cell repertoires in COVID-19. Clones were read by immunoSEQ multiplex PCR, and TCRdb kept only the in-frame ones, dropping some. The data show around 160,000 clones, 85% to 90% seen once. Source material: peripheral blood. These receptors were taken from an elderly man with acute or convalescent COVID-19. The CDR3 runs from the conserved cysteine through the conserved F or W. For some rows the clone size is stated as once, few or many, or as a class when expanded; others skip it.

>.|TRBV6-6|14
CASKRTDNNQPQHF
>.|TRBV6-1|14
CASSEGTGNEKLFF
>.|TRBV6-5|15
CASSPVGGHGEKLFF
>.|TRBV18|15
CASSPGQRTNSPLHF
>once|TRBV19|15
CASSNRGSSNTEAFF
>.|TRBV10-1|14
CASSAGSGHTEAFF
>.|TRBV7-2|16
CASSLSPGGRTGELFF
>.|TRBV7-2|16
CASSLDGTGDYNEQFF
>.|TRBV7-2|15
CASSLVLGGAGELFF
>.|TRBV27|14
CASSFRSGRDGYTF
>.|TRBV6-1|15
CASSELGTGPYEQYF
>.|TRBV28|13
CASSFSEQDTQYF
>.|TRBV30|12
CALLTGNTEAFF
>.|TRBV5-5|15
CASSLASGDSSPLHF
>.|TRBV6-7|17
CASSYDLAGQVTYGYTF
>.|TRBV5-1|14
CASSSTSGGNEQFF
>.|TRBV7-3|21
CASSLTGGGSGSLGWANEQFF
>few|TRBV10-2|14
CASSPTGTGVEQYF
>.|TRBV28|15
CASSPRGRGDTEAFF
>.|TRBV7-6|16
CASSLNGRRSQETQYF
>.|TRBV6-5|13
CASRLAGADTQYF
>few|TRBV24-1|16
CATSDSILVGGETQYF
>once|TRBV3-1/TRBV3-2|12
CASSQVLRGYTF
>.|TRBV12-3/TRBV12-4|12
CASKREGTEAFF
>.|TRBV28|12
CASNTGPLEQYF
>.|TRBV28|14
CASSRTGSNSPLHF
>.|TRBV19|15
CASERGGLGANVLTF
>.|TRBV5-1|15
CASSPGLIGTGELFF
>.|TRBV5-5|13
CASRLTSAETQYF
>.|TRBV5-4|12
CASSFGSLGYTF
>once|TRBV3-1/TRBV3-2|16
CASSPPRTSGTGELFF
>.|TRBV6-6|16
CASKPSPTGLSEKLFF
>.|TRBV7-3|15
CASSPMRGANTEAFF
>once|TRBV28|10
CASSLYEQYF
>few|TRBV29-1|12
CSALTSGNAQYF
>.|TRBV24-1|13
CATSDFTGVEAFF
>.|TRBV28|13
CASSSGQGGGYTF
>.|TRBV6-5|15
CASGRLAGNTDTQYF
>.|TRBV10-3|12
CAISGGDEKLFF
>.|TRBV7-9|15
CASSPIAGGWNEQFF
>.|TRBV7-9|17
CASSLLPGMVSNTEAFF
>.|TRBV20-1|18
CSASVSVSAGGSYNEQFF
>.|TRBV5-6|14
CASNQGGASYGYTF
>once|TRBV30|17
CAWSVRRTSSGANVLTF
>.|TRBV7-8|20
CASSYHPPKTSGRLTDTQYF
>.|TRBV5-6|16
CASSLGAGANTGELFF
>few|TRBV6-1|15
CASSEGTGGQETQYF
>.|TRBV7-9|15
CAGITVARGDYGYTF
>.|TRBV5-4|14
CASSRGIPNTEAFF